The T cell receptor beta chain described here comes from a study of OX40 agonist ivuxolimab in advanced cancers. In the study overall: Dose-escalation patients had hepatocellular carcinoma, melanoma, renal cell or head and neck cancer.

Trimming at V came to 5 bases and at J to 5 bases, leaving 8 bases not matched to a gene. The CDR3 totals 15 residues. CDR1 SEHNR and CDR2 FQNEAQ come from the germline V gene (reference sequence). Profiled with immunoSEQ multiplex PCR; TCRdb holds only in-frame clones, not every one. The profile shows 50,000 to 70,000 clones, 70% to 90% of them singletons. The starting material was CD4+ or CD8+ T cells sorted from blood, obtained in a trial of the OX40 agonist ivuxolimab. The J gene is TRBJ2-7, the V gene TRBV7-9; 11 bases fit TRBD2. This clonotype was sampled from an adult with an advanced solid tumor such as melanoma, head and neck, liver or kidney cancer. CDR3 in amino acids: CASSPAGTSGHEQYF. The CDR3 bases are TGTGCCAGCAGCCCGGCCGGGACTAGCGGCCACGAGCAGTACTTC.